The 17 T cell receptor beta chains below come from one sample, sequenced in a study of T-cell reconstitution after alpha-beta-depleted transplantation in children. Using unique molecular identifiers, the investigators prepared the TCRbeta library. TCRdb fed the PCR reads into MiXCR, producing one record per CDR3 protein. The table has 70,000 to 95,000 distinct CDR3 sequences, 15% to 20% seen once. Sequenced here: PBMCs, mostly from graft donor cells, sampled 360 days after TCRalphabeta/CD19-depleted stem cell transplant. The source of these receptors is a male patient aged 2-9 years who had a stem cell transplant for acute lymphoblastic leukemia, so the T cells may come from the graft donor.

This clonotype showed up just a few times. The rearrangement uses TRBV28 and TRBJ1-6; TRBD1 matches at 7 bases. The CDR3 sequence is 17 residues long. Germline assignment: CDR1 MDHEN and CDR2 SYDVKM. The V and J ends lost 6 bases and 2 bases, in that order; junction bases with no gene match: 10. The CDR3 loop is CASRPDRRGTYNSPLHF. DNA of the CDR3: TGTGCCAGCAGACCGGACAGGAGAGGCACCTATAATTCACCCCTCCACTTT.

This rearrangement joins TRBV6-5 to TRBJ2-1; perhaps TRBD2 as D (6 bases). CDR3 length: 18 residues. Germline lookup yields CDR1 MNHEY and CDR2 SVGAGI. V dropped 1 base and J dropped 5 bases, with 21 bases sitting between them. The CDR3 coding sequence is TGTGCCAGCAGTTACTGGCCCCCACTAGCAATCGTGGACAATGAGCAGTTCTTC. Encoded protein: CASSYWPPLAIVDNEQFF.

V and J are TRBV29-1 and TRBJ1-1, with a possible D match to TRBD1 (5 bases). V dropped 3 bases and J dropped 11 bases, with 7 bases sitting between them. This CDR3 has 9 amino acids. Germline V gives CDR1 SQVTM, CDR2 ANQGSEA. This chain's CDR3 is CSVDREAFF. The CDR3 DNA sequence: TGCAGCGTTGACAGGGAGGCTTTCTTT.

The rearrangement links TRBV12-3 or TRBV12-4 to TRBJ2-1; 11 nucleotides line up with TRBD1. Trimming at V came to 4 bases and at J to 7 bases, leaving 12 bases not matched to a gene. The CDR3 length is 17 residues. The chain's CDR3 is CASSSVLGTGGGNEQFF. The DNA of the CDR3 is TGTGCCAGCAGTTCAGTGTTGGGGACAGGGGGTGGTAATGAGCAGTTCTTC.

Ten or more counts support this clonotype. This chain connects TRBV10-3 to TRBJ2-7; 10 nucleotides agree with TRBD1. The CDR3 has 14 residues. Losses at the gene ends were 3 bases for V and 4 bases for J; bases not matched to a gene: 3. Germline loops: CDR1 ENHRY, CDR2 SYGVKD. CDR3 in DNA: TGTGCCATCAGTGACAGACAGGGGGCTTACGAGCAGTACTTC. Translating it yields CAISDRQGAYEQYF.

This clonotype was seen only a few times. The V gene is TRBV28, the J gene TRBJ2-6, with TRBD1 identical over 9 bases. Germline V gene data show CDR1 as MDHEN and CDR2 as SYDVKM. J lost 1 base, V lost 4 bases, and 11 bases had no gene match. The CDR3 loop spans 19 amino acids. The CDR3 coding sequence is TGTGCCAGCAGTTGGAAACAGGGGGCTATAGGTTCTGGGGCCAACGTCCTGACTTTC. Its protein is CASSWKQGAIGSGANVLTF.

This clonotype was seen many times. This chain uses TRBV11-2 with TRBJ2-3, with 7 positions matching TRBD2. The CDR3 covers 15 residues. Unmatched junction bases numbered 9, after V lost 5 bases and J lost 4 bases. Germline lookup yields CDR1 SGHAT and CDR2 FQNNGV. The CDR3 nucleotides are TGTGCCAGCAGCAGGATGCGGGGGACGGCAGATACGCAGTATTTT. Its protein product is CASSRMRGTADTQYF.

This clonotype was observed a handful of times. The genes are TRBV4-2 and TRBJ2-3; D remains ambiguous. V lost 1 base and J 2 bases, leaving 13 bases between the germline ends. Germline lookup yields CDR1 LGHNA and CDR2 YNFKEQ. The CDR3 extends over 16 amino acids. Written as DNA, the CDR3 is TGTGCCAGCAGCCAAGTGCAGTGGGAAAACACAGATACGCAGTATTTT. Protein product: CASSQVQWENTDTQYF.

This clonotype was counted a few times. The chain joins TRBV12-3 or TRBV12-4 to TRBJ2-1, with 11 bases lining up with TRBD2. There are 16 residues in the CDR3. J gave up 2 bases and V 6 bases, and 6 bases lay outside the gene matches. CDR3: CASRKTSGITYNEQFF. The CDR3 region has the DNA TGTGCCAGCAGAAAGACTAGCGGGATAACCTACAATGAGCAGTTCTTC.

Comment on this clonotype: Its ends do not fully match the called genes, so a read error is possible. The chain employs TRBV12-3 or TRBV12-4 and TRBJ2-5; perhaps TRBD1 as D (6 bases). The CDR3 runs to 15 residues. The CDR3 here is CARSYLRTDKETQYF. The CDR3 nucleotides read TGTGCCAGAAGTTACCTCAGGACAGATAAAGAGACCCAGTACTTC.

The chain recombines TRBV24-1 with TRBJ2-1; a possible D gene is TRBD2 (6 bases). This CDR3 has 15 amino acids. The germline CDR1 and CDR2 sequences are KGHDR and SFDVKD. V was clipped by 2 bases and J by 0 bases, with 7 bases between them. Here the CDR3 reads CATSDSGSSYNEQFF. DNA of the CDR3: TGTGCCACCAGTGATTCCGGGAGCTCCTACAATGAGCAGTTCTTC.

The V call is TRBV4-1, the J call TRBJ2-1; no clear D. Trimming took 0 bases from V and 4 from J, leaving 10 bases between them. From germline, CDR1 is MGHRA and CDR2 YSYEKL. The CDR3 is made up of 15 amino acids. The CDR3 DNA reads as TGCGCCAGCAGCCAAGATCCCCACCTGTACAATGAGCAGTTCTTC. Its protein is CASSQDPHLYNEQFF.

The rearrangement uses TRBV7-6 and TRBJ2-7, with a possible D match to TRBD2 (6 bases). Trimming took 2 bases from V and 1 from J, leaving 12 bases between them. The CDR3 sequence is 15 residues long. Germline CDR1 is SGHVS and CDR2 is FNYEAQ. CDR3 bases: TGTGCCAGCAGCTTAATACGGGAGCGGTCCTACGAGCAGTACTTC. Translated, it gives CASSLIRERSYEQYF.

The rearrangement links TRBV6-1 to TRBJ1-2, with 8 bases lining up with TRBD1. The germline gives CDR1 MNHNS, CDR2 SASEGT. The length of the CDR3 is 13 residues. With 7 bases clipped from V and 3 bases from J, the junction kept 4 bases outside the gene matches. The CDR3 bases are TGTGCCAGCACCCCCAGGGGGCACTATGGCTACACCTTC. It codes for CASTPRGHYGYTF.

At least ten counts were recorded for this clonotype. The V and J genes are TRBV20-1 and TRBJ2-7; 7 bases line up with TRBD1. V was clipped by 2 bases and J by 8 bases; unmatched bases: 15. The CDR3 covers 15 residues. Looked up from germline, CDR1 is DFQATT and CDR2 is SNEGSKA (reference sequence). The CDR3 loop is CSARNPRQGFRKQYF. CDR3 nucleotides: TGCAGTGCTAGAAACCCTCGACAGGGTTTTCGGAAGCAGTACTTC.

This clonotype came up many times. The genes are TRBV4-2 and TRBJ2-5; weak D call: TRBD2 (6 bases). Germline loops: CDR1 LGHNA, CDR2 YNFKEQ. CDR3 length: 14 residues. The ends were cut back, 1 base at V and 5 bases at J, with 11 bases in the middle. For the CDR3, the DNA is TGTGCCAGCAGCCAAGGGGGCGGGAAGGAGACCCAGTACTTC. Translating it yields CASSQGGGKETQYF.

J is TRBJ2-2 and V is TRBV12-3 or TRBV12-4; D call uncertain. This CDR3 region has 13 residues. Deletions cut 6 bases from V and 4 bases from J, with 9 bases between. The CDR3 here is CASSSRVTGELFF. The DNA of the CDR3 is TGTGCCAGCAGCTCAAGGGTCACCGGGGAGCTGTTTTTT.